A selection of T cell receptor beta chains follows, all from one sample in a study of T cell changes during pregnancy in multiple sclerosis. Profiling relied on immunoSEQ multiplex PCR, and the TCRdb table lists in-frame clones only, not all of them. The table lists over 45,000 clones, around 93% of them singletons. The sequencing here drew on CD4+ T cells from peripheral blood mononuclear cells, taken after pregnancy. Every receptor here comes from a female donor with multiple sclerosis, enrolled in a pregnancy study. CDR3s include the opening cysteine and the closing phenylalanine or tryptophan. Fields, in order: V gene, clone size, J gene, D gene, CDR3 DNA, CDR3 protein. The D gene is left open where the match is weak. The listing skips clone size in some rows; elsewhere it reads once, few, many or a size class.

v_call: TRBV21-1; clone_size: -; j_call: TRBJ2-5; d_call: -; cdr3_nt: TGTGCCAGCAGCAAAGCCCGTAGAGGCACCCAGACTAGCGGGAGGGCCGAAGAGACCCAGTACTTC; cdr3_aa: CASSKARRGTQTSGRAEETQYF
v_call: TRBV29-1; clone_size: -; j_call: TRBJ1-5; d_call: -; cdr3_nt: TGCAGCGTCGCCGCAGGGAGCAATCAGCCCCAGCATTTT; cdr3_aa: CSVAAGSNQPQHF
v_call: TRBV30; clone_size: -; j_call: TRBJ1-5; d_call: -; cdr3_nt: TGTGCCTGGAGTGTATCGCTCGAGGGCCAGCCCCAGCATTTT; cdr3_aa: CAWSVSLEGQPQHF
v_call: TRBV4-3; clone_size: -; j_call: TRBJ1-4; d_call: TRBD1; cdr3_nt: TGCGCCAGCAGCCCAGAAACTGAGGACAGGGGAGAAAAACTGTTTTTT; cdr3_aa: CASSPETEDRGEKLFF
v_call: TRBV28; clone_size: -; j_call: TRBJ2-7; d_call: TRBD2; cdr3_nt: TGTGCCAGCGGAACTAGCGGGAGTTCCTACGAGCAGTACTTC; cdr3_aa: CASGTSGSSYEQYF
v_call: TRBV9; clone_size: -; j_call: TRBJ2-7; d_call: TRBD2; cdr3_nt: TGTGCCAGCAGCCCGGGGACTAGCGGGAGTTGGTACGAGCAGTACTTC; cdr3_aa: CASSPGTSGSWYEQYF
v_call: TRBV5-1; clone_size: -; j_call: TRBJ2-2; d_call: TRBD2; cdr3_nt: TGCGCCAGCAGCCCCACTAGCGGGAGCGGCGGGGAGCTGTTTTTT; cdr3_aa: CASSPTSGSGGELFF
v_call: TRBV5-5; clone_size: -; j_call: TRBJ1-1; d_call: -; cdr3_nt: TGTGCCAGCAGCCCCCTGGGAGGGGGAGGCACTGAAGCTTTCTTT; cdr3_aa: CASSPLGGGGTEAFF
v_call: TRBV5-4; clone_size: -; j_call: TRBJ2-5; d_call: TRBD2; cdr3_nt: TGTGCCAGCAGCTTAGGGGCGGGAGGGCGAGAGACCCAGTACTTC; cdr3_aa: CASSLGAGGRETQYF
v_call: TRBV28; clone_size: -; j_call: TRBJ2-7; d_call: TRBD1; cdr3_nt: TGTGCCAGCAGTTTACGAGGGACAGGAGCCTACGAGCAGTACTTC; cdr3_aa: CASSLRGTGAYEQYF
v_call: TRBV11-1; clone_size: -; j_call: TRBJ2-7; d_call: TRBD2; cdr3_nt: TGTGCCAGCAGCCCGGGGGGTCCGAACGAGCAGTACTTC; cdr3_aa: CASSPGGPNEQYF
v_call: TRBV30; clone_size: -; j_call: TRBJ2-1; d_call: TRBD2; cdr3_nt: TGTGCCTGGAGTGTTAAACTAGCGGGTTACAATGAGCAGTTCTTC; cdr3_aa: CAWSVKLAGYNEQFF
v_call: TRBV18; clone_size: once; j_call: TRBJ2-7; d_call: TRBD1; cdr3_nt: TGTGCCAGCTCACCACGGGACAGATCCTACGAGCAGTACTTC; cdr3_aa: CASSPRDRSYEQYF
v_call: TRBV29-1; clone_size: -; j_call: TRBJ2-1; d_call: TRBD1; cdr3_nt: TGCAGCGTTACAGGGGGCTCCTACAATGAGCAGTTCTTC; cdr3_aa: CSVTGGSYNEQFF
v_call: TRBV4-3; clone_size: once; j_call: TRBJ2-7; d_call: TRBD2; cdr3_nt: TGCGCCAGCAGCCCGGGGACGCCGGGGGGGCAGTACTTC; cdr3_aa: CASSPGTPGGQYF
v_call: TRBV7-6; clone_size: -; j_call: TRBJ1-3; d_call: -; cdr3_nt: TGTGCCAGCAGCTTAGCAGGGGGATCTGGAAACACCATATATTTT; cdr3_aa: CASSLAGGSGNTIYF
v_call: TRBV25-1; clone_size: -; j_call: TRBJ2-1; d_call: -; cdr3_nt: TGTGCCAGCAGCGAGCGCCGTGATCGGAATGAGCAGTTCTTC; cdr3_aa: CASSERRDRNEQFF
v_call: TRBV7-2; clone_size: -; j_call: TRBJ2-5; d_call: TRBD1; cdr3_nt: TGTGCCAGCAGCTTAGGCAGGGGGCAAGAGACCCAGTACTTC; cdr3_aa: CASSLGRGQETQYF
v_call: TRBV27; clone_size: -; j_call: TRBJ2-7; d_call: TRBD2; cdr3_nt: TGTGCCAGCAGAATAGCGGGAGGCGAGCAGTACTTC; cdr3_aa: CASRIAGGEQYF
v_call: TRBV6-6; clone_size: -; j_call: TRBJ2-7; d_call: TRBD1; cdr3_nt: TGTGCCGTGGGAGGACAGGGGGCCCCGAGGACCTACGAGCAGTACTTC; cdr3_aa: CAVGGQGAPRTYEQYF
v_call: TRBV11-1; clone_size: -; j_call: TRBJ2-5; d_call: TRBD1; cdr3_nt: TGTGCCAGCAGCTTTGGGGACAGGGTGCGAGAGACCCAGTACTTC; cdr3_aa: CASSFGDRVRETQYF
v_call: TRBV28; clone_size: -; j_call: TRBJ1-2; d_call: -; cdr3_nt: TGTGCCAGCAGACCCGGGGGGAGTCAGGGGAGGAACGGCTACACCTTC; cdr3_aa: CASRPGGSQGRNGYTF
v_call: TRBV11-1; clone_size: -; j_call: TRBJ1-1; d_call: -; cdr3_nt: TGTGCCAGCAGCGCGGGACGGCAGAACACTGAAGCTTTCTTT; cdr3_aa: CASSAGRQNTEAFF
v_call: TRBV14; clone_size: -; j_call: TRBJ2-5; d_call: TRBD2; cdr3_nt: TGTGCCAGCAGCCAAGACGGACTAGCGGTAGAGACCCAGTACTTC; cdr3_aa: CASSQDGLAVETQYF
v_call: TRBV7-2; clone_size: -; j_call: TRBJ1-3; d_call: -; cdr3_nt: TGTGCCAGCAGCTTAGCCGTCAGCTCTGGAAACACCATATATTTT; cdr3_aa: CASSLAVSSGNTIYF
v_call: TRBV5-1; clone_size: -; j_call: TRBJ2-3; d_call: -; cdr3_nt: TGCGCCAGCAGCTTGCAGCGGACCTTAGGCACAGATACGCAGTATTTT; cdr3_aa: CASSLQRTLGTDTQYF
v_call: TRBV7-9; clone_size: -; j_call: TRBJ1-1; d_call: TRBD1; cdr3_nt: TGTGCCAGCAGCCTAGCAGGGGGTACAGGGACTTTCTTT; cdr3_aa: CASSLAGGTGTFF
v_call: TRBV27; clone_size: -; j_call: TRBJ2-2; d_call: TRBD2; cdr3_nt: TGTGCCAGCAGTTTAGGGGGGGCGAACACCGGGGAGCTGTTTTTT; cdr3_aa: CASSLGGANTGELFF
v_call: TRBV6-5; clone_size: -; j_call: TRBJ1-2; d_call: -; cdr3_nt: TGTGCCAGCAGTTCCGGGGACTATGGCTACACCTTC; cdr3_aa: CASSSGDYGYTF
v_call: TRBV5-1; clone_size: -; j_call: TRBJ2-1; d_call: -; cdr3_nt: TGCGCCAGCAGCTTTAAGGGGCCTCAATCGGAGCAGTTCTTC; cdr3_aa: CASSFKGPQSEQFF
v_call: TRBV28; clone_size: once; j_call: TRBJ2-3; d_call: TRBD1; cdr3_nt: TGTGCCAGCAGGCGGACAGGGCATAGCACAGATACGCAGTATTTT; cdr3_aa: CASRRTGHSTDTQYF
v_call: TRBV6-6; clone_size: -; j_call: TRBJ2-2; d_call: TRBD1; cdr3_nt: TGTGCCAGCAGTGGACAGGGGGCAACCGGGGAGCTGTTTTTT; cdr3_aa: CASSGQGATGELFF
v_call: TRBV7-9; clone_size: -; j_call: TRBJ1-1; d_call: -; cdr3_nt: TGTGCCAGCAGCTTAGGTTCCTGGGCAGGGAAGGACACTGAAGCTTTCTTT; cdr3_aa: CASSLGSWAGKDTEAFF
v_call: TRBV6-6; clone_size: once; j_call: TRBJ1-6; d_call: TRBD1; cdr3_nt: TGTGCCAGCAGTTACACAGGGGAGAGTAATTCACCCCTCCACTTT; cdr3_aa: CASSYTGESNSPLHF
v_call: TRBV18; clone_size: -; j_call: TRBJ2-1; d_call: TRBD2; cdr3_nt: TGTGCCAGCTCACCACCAGGGCCCAGCGGGGGGAATGAGCAGTTCTTC; cdr3_aa: CASSPPGPSGGNEQFF
v_call: TRBV19; clone_size: -; j_call: TRBJ2-1; d_call: TRBD2; cdr3_nt: TGTGCCAGTAAGCGGGATTACAATGAGCAGTTCTTC; cdr3_aa: CASKRDYNEQFF
v_call: TRBV19; clone_size: -; j_call: TRBJ1-1; d_call: -; cdr3_nt: TGTGCCAGTAGTATCGACCATACCCAGGGCACTGAAGCTTTCTTT; cdr3_aa: CASSIDHTQGTEAFF
v_call: TRBV9; clone_size: -; j_call: TRBJ2-3; d_call: -; cdr3_nt: TGTGCCAGCAGCGTAGTTGGGGCAGCACAAAGGGATACGCAGTATTTT; cdr3_aa: CASSVVGAAQRDTQYF
v_call: TRBV18; clone_size: -; j_call: TRBJ1-2; d_call: TRBD1; cdr3_nt: TGTGCCAGCTCACCGATAAAAGTGGGACAGGGGGCCGGTGGCTACACCTTC; cdr3_aa: CASSPIKVGQGAGGYTF
v_call: TRBV5-1; clone_size: -; j_call: TRBJ2-3; d_call: TRBD2; cdr3_nt: TGCGCCAGCAGCCCGGGAGGGGCGTCAGATACGCAGTATTTT; cdr3_aa: CASSPGGASDTQYF
v_call: TRBV7-9; clone_size: -; j_call: TRBJ2-2; d_call: -; cdr3_nt: TGTGCCAGCCCCCATCCAGGGGCAGGCGGGGAGCTGTTTTTT; cdr3_aa: CASPHPGAGGELFF
v_call: TRBV5-4; clone_size: -; j_call: TRBJ2-2; d_call: TRBD2; cdr3_nt: TGTGCCAGCAGCTCCGGACTAGGGGTCGCCGGGGAGCTGTTTTTT; cdr3_aa: CASSSGLGVAGELFF
v_call: TRBV18; clone_size: -; j_call: TRBJ2-7; d_call: -; cdr3_nt: TGTGCCAGCTCACCATCCAGACAGGTCGAGCAGTACTTC; cdr3_aa: CASSPSRQVEQYF
v_call: TRBV7-9; clone_size: -; j_call: TRBJ2-5; d_call: TRBD1; cdr3_nt: TGTGCCAGCAGCTGGACAGGCGGGCCTCGGGAGACCCAGTACTTC; cdr3_aa: CASSWTGGPRETQYF
v_call: TRBV2; clone_size: -; j_call: TRBJ1-2; d_call: -; cdr3_nt: TGTGCCAGCAGTGCGACAGGTTTTTCGGGCTACACCTTC; cdr3_aa: CASSATGFSGYTF
v_call: TRBV2; clone_size: -; j_call: TRBJ1-2; d_call: TRBD1; cdr3_nt: TGTGCCAGCAGTGACAGGGCGACAGGGAGCTACACCTTC; cdr3_aa: CASSDRATGSYTF
v_call: TRBV6-1; clone_size: once; j_call: TRBJ1-5; d_call: -; cdr3_nt: TGTGCCAGCAGAAACAGGACCAGCAATCAGCCCCAGCATTTT; cdr3_aa: CASRNRTSNQPQHF
v_call: TRBV19; clone_size: -; j_call: TRBJ1-4; d_call: TRBD1; cdr3_nt: TGTGCCAGTAGTGTGGGACAGCCTGAAAAACTGTTTTTT; cdr3_aa: CASSVGQPEKLFF
v_call: TRBV6-1; clone_size: -; j_call: TRBJ1-1; d_call: TRBD1; cdr3_nt: TGTGCCAGCAGTGAAGACAGGGGCACTGAAGCTTTCTTT; cdr3_aa: CASSEDRGTEAFF
v_call: TRBV10-2; clone_size: -; j_call: TRBJ2-1; d_call: TRBD2; cdr3_nt: TGCGCCACCGGGACTAGCGGGAGGTACAATGAGCAGTTCTTC; cdr3_aa: CATGTSGRYNEQFF
v_call: TRBV7-8; clone_size: -; j_call: TRBJ2-7; d_call: TRBD2; cdr3_nt: TGTGCCAGCAGCCCTACTAGCGGCAACTACGAGCAGTACTTC; cdr3_aa: CASSPTSGNYEQYF
v_call: TRBV28; clone_size: -; j_call: TRBJ1-1; d_call: -; cdr3_nt: TGTGCCAGCAGTTTTATGGGGAGGGACACTGAAGCTTTCTTT; cdr3_aa: CASSFMGRDTEAFF
v_call: TRBV28; clone_size: -; j_call: TRBJ2-1; d_call: TRBD2; cdr3_nt: TGTGCCAGCAGTTTAGGGCCTAGCGGGAGGCAAAATGAGCAGTTCTTC; cdr3_aa: CASSLGPSGRQNEQFF
v_call: TRBV5-1; clone_size: -; j_call: TRBJ1-1; d_call: -; cdr3_nt: TGCGCCAGCAGCTTTGGGCAGGATAAGGCTTTCTTT; cdr3_aa: CASSFGQDKAFF
v_call: TRBV18; clone_size: -; j_call: TRBJ2-7; d_call: TRBD2; cdr3_nt: TGTGCCAGCTCACGACGACTAGCGGGAGAAAACGAGCAGTACTTC; cdr3_aa: CASSRRLAGENEQYF
v_call: TRBV6-1; clone_size: few; j_call: TRBJ2-2; d_call: TRBD2; cdr3_nt: TGTGCCAGCAGTGACAGCGGGGATTACACCGGGGAGCTGTTTTTT; cdr3_aa: CASSDSGDYTGELFF
v_call: TRBV18; clone_size: -; j_call: TRBJ2-6; d_call: TRBD1; cdr3_nt: TGTGCCAGCTCACCGACAGGGGGCGCCGGGGCCAACGTCCTGACTTTC; cdr3_aa: CASSPTGGAGANVLTF